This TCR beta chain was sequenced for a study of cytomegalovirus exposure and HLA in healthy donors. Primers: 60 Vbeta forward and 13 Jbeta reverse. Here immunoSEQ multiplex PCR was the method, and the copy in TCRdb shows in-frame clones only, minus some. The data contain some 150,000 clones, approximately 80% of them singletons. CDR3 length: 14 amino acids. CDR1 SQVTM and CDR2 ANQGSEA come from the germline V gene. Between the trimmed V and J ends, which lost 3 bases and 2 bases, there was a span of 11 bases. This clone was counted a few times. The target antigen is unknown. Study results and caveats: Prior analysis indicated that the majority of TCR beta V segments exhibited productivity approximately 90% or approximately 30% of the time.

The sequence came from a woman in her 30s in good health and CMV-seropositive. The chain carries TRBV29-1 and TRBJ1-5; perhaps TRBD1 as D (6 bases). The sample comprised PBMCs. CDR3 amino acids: CSVETGLGNQPQHF. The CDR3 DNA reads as TGCAGCGTTGAGACAGGCTTAGGCAATCAGCCCCAGCATTTT.